A single sample gave rise to the 17 T cell receptor beta chains below, sequenced in a study of blood T cell repertoires in COVID-19. TCRdb's table, derived via immunoSEQ multiplex PCR, lists solely in-frame clones and lacks some. This sample has 75,000 to 100,000 clones, with around nine tenths found just once. The specimen sequenced was peripheral blood. The receptor source for this set is a man in his sixties or seventies with acute or convalescent COVID-19.

This clone has only one observation. The chain employs TRBV25-1 and TRBJ1-4; 7 nucleotides agree with TRBD1. V shed 4 bases and J 8 bases; nucleotides not matched to a gene: 7. Germline V gene sequence: CDR1 MGHDK, CDR2 SYGVNS. This CDR3 has 14 amino acids. The CDR3 nucleotides are TGTGCCAGCAGTGGGACAGGTCTGGGGGAAAAACTGTTTTTT. This gives the protein CASSGTGLGEKLFF.

V gene TRBV4-2 combines with J gene TRBJ1-1; no reliable D call. The V gene lost 2 bases and the J gene lost 5 bases, with 12 bases spanning the gap. Per germline, CDR1 LGHNA and CDR2 YNFKEQ. The CDR3 runs to 14 residues. The CDR3 DNA reads TGTGCCAGCAGCCAAACGGGGATTAGGACTGAAGCTTTCTTT. This encodes CASSQTGIRTEAFF.

This clone was recorded a few times. J is TRBJ2-1 and V is TRBV7-9; possible D gene TRBD2, 6 bases. The CDR3 consists of 16 residues. Germline-derived CDR1 and CDR2 are SEHNR and FQNEAQ (reference sequence). Trimming removed 1 base at V and 2 bases at J, with 12 bases between. The CDR3: CASSLGGGGAYNEQFF. The DNA of the CDR3 is TGTGCCAGCAGCTTAGGAGGAGGAGGGGCCTACAATGAGCAGTTCTTC.

The chain recombines TRBV6-5 with TRBJ2-1, with TRBD2 matching 13 bases. Germline lookup yields CDR1 MNHEY and CDR2 SVGAGI. V lost 5 bases to trimming and J lost 6 bases; unmatched junction nucleotides: 4. The length of the CDR3 is 15 residues. The CDR3 is CASSQTSGGFNEQFF. CDR3 coding DNA: TGTGCCAGCAGTCAGACTAGCGGGGGGTTCAATGAGCAGTTCTTC.

The chain joins TRBV6-6 to TRBJ1-1; D gene uncertain. Germline V gives CDR1 MNHNY, CDR2 SVGAGI (reference sequence). Between the trimmed V and J ends, which lost 0 bases and 8 bases, there was a span of 10 bases. CDR3 size: 13 residues. CDR3 DNA: TGTGCCAGCAGTTACTCGGGCGCGACCGAAGCTTTCTTT. The encoded protein is CASSYSGATEAFF.

This clone came up once. This chain links TRBV7-9 with TRBJ2-3; TRBD2 agrees at 7 bases. This CDR3 has 16 residues. The V segment lost 4 bases and the J segment 1 base; nucleotides outside the gene matches: 8. Germline V gene lookup returns CDR1 SEHNR and CDR2 FQNEAQ (reference sequence). In DNA, the CDR3 is TGTGCCAGCAGCTCCCGAGTAAGCGGGGGCACAGATACGCAGTATTTT. This codes for CASSSRVSGGTDTQYF.

This sequence joins TRBV27 and TRBJ1-4, with 8 bases aligning to TRBD1. V trimming: 5 bases; J trimming: 2 bases; junction bases outside the gene matches: 4. This CDR3 region has 15 residues. Germline V gene sequence: CDR1 MNHEY, CDR2 SMNVEV (reference sequence). The CDR3 region is CASSGRTGTNEKLFF. The CDR3 DNA follows: TGTGCCAGCAGTGGACGGACAGGGACTAATGAAAAACTGTTTTTT.

V is TRBV7-8 and J is TRBJ1-6; D is uncertain. Trimming left V 3 bases short and J 7 bases short, with 7 bases between. Looked up from germline, CDR1 is SGHVS and CDR2 is FQNEAQ. The CDR3 has 13 amino acids. For the CDR3, the DNA is TGTGCCAGCAGCTTCGGGAGCAATTCACCCCTCCACTTT. Translated, it gives CASSFGSNSPLHF.

The chain links TRBV5-8 to TRBJ2-2; TRBD2 agrees at 12 bases. The trim removed 5 bases at V and 2 bases at J, leaving 4 bases unmatched. In germline, CDR1 is SGHTS, CDR2 YDEGEE. This CDR3 has 16 residues. This chain's CDR3 is CASRLAGGRNTGELFF. CDR3 nucleotide sequence: TGTGCCAGCAGACTAGCGGGGGGCCGAAACACCGGGGAGCTGTTTTTT.

The chain combines TRBV18 with TRBJ2-4; D is possibly TRBD2 (6 bases). CDR3 length: 19 residues. V dropped 4 bases and J dropped 0 bases, with 22 bases sitting between them. CDR1 and CDR2 from the germline V gene are KGHSH and LQKENI. This chain's CDR3 is CASSLLGTGVGVAKNIQYF. Written as DNA, the CDR3 is TGTGCCAGCTCACTCCTTGGGACTGGCGTTGGTGTAGCCAAAAACATTCAGTACTTC.

J is TRBJ2-2 and V is TRBV7-2, with D possibly TRBD1 on 5 matching bases. This CDR3 spans 14 amino acids. The germline CDR1 and CDR2 sequences are SGHTA and FQGNSA. The V and J ends lost 1 base and 8 bases respectively, with 11 bases between them. The CDR3 bases are TGTGCCAGCAGCTTAGGGCCAGGGCAGGGGGAGCTGTTTTTT. This codes for CASSLGPGQGELFF. The full variable domain, in which reference TRBV7-2 and TRBJ2-2 provide the parts outside the CDR3, is GAGVSQSPSNKVTEKGKDVELRCDPISGHTALYWYRQSLGQGLEFLIYFQGNSAPDKSGLPSDRFSAERTGGSVSTLTIQRTQQEDSAVYLCASSLGPGQGELFFGEGSRLTVL.

V gene TRBV27 combines with J gene TRBJ1-5; D unresolved. The CDR3 contains 15 residues. V lost 1 base to trimming and J lost 3 bases, with 10 bases between them. Germline V CDR1 and CDR2: MNHEY, SMNVEV (reference sequence). CDR3 sequence: CASSLFYRVNQPQHF. The CDR3 region has the DNA TGTGCCAGCAGTTTATTTTACAGAGTCAATCAGCCCCAGCATTTT.

This clone came up a few times. The rearrangement uses TRBV9 and TRBJ1-1; no clear D. CDR1 is SGDLS, CDR2 YYNGEE, per germline. The CDR3 spans 13 residues. V was clipped by 4 bases and J by 0 bases, with 7 bases between them. The CDR3 loop reads CASSSLMNTEAFF. CDR3 in DNA: TGTGCCAGCAGCTCCTTAATGAACACTGAAGCTTTCTTT.

This chain joins TRBV3-1 (or the pseudogene TRBV3-2) and TRBJ2-3; a possible D gene is TRBD2 (7 bases). Looked up from germline, CDR1 is LGHDT and CDR2 is YNNKEL (reference sequence). This CDR3 contains 18 residues. Trimming removed 3 bases at V and 3 bases at J, with 22 bases between. CDR3 sequence (DNA): TGTGCCAGCAGCCATGGTTACGGGGGGCGTGTGGGGACAGATACGCAGTATTTT. Its translation is CASSHGYGGRVGTDTQYF.

The chain couples TRBV27 to TRBJ2-7; TRBD2 agrees at 7 bases. Germline assignment: CDR1 MNHEY and CDR2 SMNVEV (reference sequence). The length of the CDR3 is 15 residues. With V trimmed by 5 bases and J by 3 bases, 10 bases remained unmatched. This chain's CDR3 is CASSRGDWPFYEQYV. CDR3 sequence (DNA): TGTGCCAGCAGTCGGGGGGACTGGCCTTTCTACGAGCAGTACGTC.

This clone was seen a single time. V gene TRBV28 combines with J gene TRBJ2-2; 9 bases are shared with TRBD2. Germline loops: CDR1 MDHEN, CDR2 SYDVKM. CDR3 length equals 14 residues. J lost 4 bases, V lost 10 bases, and 7 bases had no gene match. CDR3 amino acids: CATRLAGLTGELFF. In DNA, the CDR3 is TGTGCCACTAGGCTAGCGGGGCTCACCGGGGAGCTGTTTTTT.

The chain couples TRBV18 to TRBJ1-2; TRBD1 agrees at 12 bases. The germline V gene has CDR1 KGHSH and CDR2 LQKENI. Losses at the gene ends were 4 bases for V and 4 bases for J; bases not matched to a gene: 13. The CDR3 runs to 18 residues. CDR3 DNA: TGTGCCAGCTCACGATCGGGACAGGGGGCAGAAGACGGCTATGGCTACACCTTC. Translating gives CASSRSGQGAEDGYGYTF.